This TCR beta chain was retrieved from a study of T cells in Graves' hyperthyroidism and ophthalmopathy. Whole-study context: Prior to any treatment, at the point of initial diagnosis, peripheral blood was collected.

TCR beta CDR3 region amplification was performed from RNA transcripts. The TCR CDR3 was amplified in a first-round RT-PCR using the HTBI primer set. One entry per CDR3 protein results from TCRdb running MiXCR on the multiplex PCR reads. The table lists roughly 700,000 distinct CDR3 sequences, 15% to 20% of them singletons. In this sample, this clonotype turned up a few times. The trim removed 5 bases at V and 1 base at J, leaving 5 bases unmatched. CDR3 length equals 16 residues. Germline values: CDR1 MDHEN, CDR2 SYDVKM. Diagnosis rested on symptoms, serum thyroxine and TRAb, thyroid ultrasound, and orbital computed tomography.

The chain carries TRBV28 and TRBJ1-1; 12 bases are shared with TRBD1. Sequencing used blood. This clonotype originated in a man aged 50 to 60 with Graves' hyperthyroidism. As DNA, the CDR3 is TGTGCCAGCAGTCTGGGACAGGGGGCATCGAACACTGAAGCTTTCTTT. Translated: CASSLGQGASNTEAFF.